The entry below gives a single T cell receptor (beta chain) sequence along with its context. Its antigen is not identified. This specimen belongs to a study of T-cell memory formation after mild COVID-19. Broader study findings: Clones that got smaller from day 15 to 85 had even CD4/CD8, while clones growing later tipped toward CD4+.

cDNA libraries for TCR alpha and TCR beta, carrying sample barcodes and UMIs, came from 5'RACE with constant-segment primers. Using its own MiXCR run on the 5' RACE reads, TCRdb lists one record per CDR3 protein. Here the sample spans over 400,000 distinct CDR3 sequences, roughly a quarter being singletons. The CDR3 covers 13 residues. The germline gives CDR1 SSHAT, CDR2 FNYEAQ (reference sequence). Sequenced sample: PBMCs or a T cell subset sorted from them (not recorded which). This sequence originates from an adult woman who had mild COVID-19 (a few samples of this study predate the infection). Cell type and time point are not known. The chain combines TRBV7-7 with TRBJ2-5, with D possibly matching TRBD1 (6 bases). This CDR3 reads CATAGAAGETQYF. The DNA of the CDR3 is TGTGCTACCGCAGGGGCCGCGGGTGAGACCCAGTACTTC. Drawing the rest from reference TRBV7-7 and TRBJ2-5, the complete variable domain is GAGVSQSPRYKVTKRGQDVTLRCDPISSHATLYWYQQALGQGPEFLTYFNYEAQPDKSGLPSDRFSAERPEGSISTLTIQRTEQRDSAMYRCATAGAAGETQYFGPGTRLLVL.